This TCR beta chain was documented in a study of breast tumors, draining lymph nodes, adjacent tissues (dated by TCRdb to the mid-2010s). Regarding the study in general: Breast cancer patients provided tumor, adjacent nontumor tissue and axillary lymph nodes, and the study compared the TCR beta repertoires across these three sources. The study aimed to assess the relationships and possible T-cell exchange between tumor, surrounding tissue and draining lymph node repertoires in human breast cancer.

Summary of the overall study and its limitations: A scenario in which most tumor T cells derive from the lymph node and then expand within tumor tissue was judged to be consistent with the data. Tumors showed preferential V and J gene usage, and their T-cell repertoire diversity fell below that of lymph nodes yet above that of nontumor tissue. The conclusion that tumor T cells originate in lymph nodes was presented as consistent with a hypothesis rather than as directly demonstrated. In luminal-like breast cancer, tumor and nontumor tissue repertoires resembled each other significantly more than in basal-like breast cancer.

Lymph node samples came from the axillary draining lymph nodes of breast cancer patients. A remark on this clonotype: It has no known antigen specificity. No much larger clone is present one base from it, and per-base qualities are unavailable.

Sequenced using an Illumina HiSeq 2000. Multiplex PCR amplification was used to build the TCR beta chain libraries. High-throughput sequencing was used to analyze the amplified TCR beta chain products. The public sequencing data were trimmed at Q25 with fastp and processed into clonotypes with MiXCR by TCRdb, which kept only in-frame beta chains. Rows with one shared CDR3 protein collapse into an entry with the most common genes and DNA. The sample contains 130,000 or so distinct CDR3 sequences, 20% to 25% of them found a single time. The top ten clonotypes cover about 2.4% of the sample. The germline V gene (reference sequence) supplies CDR1 SGHKS and CDR2 YYEKEE. The CDR3 covers 15 residues, taking in both the cysteine and the phenylalanine. Only the CDR3 part of the read is kept: 45 bases, read in frame from the first base. V gives up 0 bases and J gives up 8 bases, and the segment between their germline ends measures 15 bases.

Rearrangement joined TRBV5-5 to TRBJ1-5, with TRBD1 tentatively as D gene (5 bases match). The sample comprised axillary lymph node tissue. The clonotype originates from a female donor with breast cancer. Some clones in this sample may be carry-over from other donors' samples. The CDR3 reads as follows: CASSLALGLTEPQHF. In nucleotides, the sequence is TGTGCCAGCAGCTTGGCTTTGGGGTTGACAGAGCCCCAGCATTTT.